This T cell receptor (beta chain) was identified during a study of resident and recirculating memory T cells in vitiligo. Study at large: Whole samples, not sorted cells, were homogenized and used for genomic DNA extraction.

For this clone: Its antigen remains unknown.

Study outcomes and limitations: TCR sequences were not conserved across biopsy sites or patients.

J was trimmed by 8 bases and V by 3 bases; bases with no gene match: 5. Germline assignment: CDR1 SNHLY and CDR2 FYNNEI. The CDR3 has 14 amino acids. The assay was immunoSEQ multiplex PCR, and TCRdb's table has in-frame clones only and misses some. The sample holds tens of thousands of clones, just over 90% seen once. Sample: blood. The sequence was obtained from a male donor with vitiligo. The chain is built from TRBV2 and TRBJ2-1, with TRBD1 identical over 9 bases. The CDR3 reads CASSEGGQGYEQFF. CDR3 DNA: TGTGCCAGCAGTGAGGGGGGACAGGGCTATGAGCAGTTCTTC.